Below, 11 T cell receptor beta chains from the same sample are listed, as sequenced in a study of cytomegalovirus exposure and HLA in healthy donors. With 60 Vbeta and 13 Jbeta primers, the PCR was carried out. The protocol was immunoSEQ multiplex PCR, while the TCRdb copy is restricted to in-frame clones and leaves out a portion. The sample has around 150,000 clones, around 78% seen once; the top ten hold over 1.5%. The sequenced sample was PBMCs. Every receptor here comes from a man aged 35-49 years in good health and CMV-seronegative.

Details on this clone: At one of its ends the junction is not consistent with the germline gene, which may arise from a read error. This CDR3 is also generated by other DNA sequences in the sample. The rearrangement links TRBV18 to TRBJ1-1; 7 nucleotides align to TRBD1. The CDR3 length is 14 residues. Germline CDR1 and CDR2: KGHSH and LQKENI. DNA for the CDR3: TGTGCCAGCTCACCATCAGGGGGTGGCACTGAGGCTTTCTTT. It encodes CASSPSGGGTEAFF.

The chain combines TRBV6-4 with TRBJ2-3, with a weak D call TRBD1 (5 bases). Germline CDR1 is MRHNA and CDR2 is SNTAGT. The germline V and J ends were trimmed by 4 bases and 2 bases, with 13 bases remaining between them. The CDR3 has 15 residues. CDR3 loop: CASSARAVITDTQYF. DNA for the CDR3: TGTGCCAGCAGTGCCAGGGCGGTGATCACAGATACGCAGTATTTT.

The gene calls are TRBV7-8 and TRBJ2-7, with 16 bases fitting TRBD2. CDR1 and CDR2 from the germline V gene are SGHVS and FQNEAQ. The CDR3 is 20 residues long. V shed 5 bases and J 5 bases; nucleotides not matched to a gene: 18. CDR3 in amino acids: CASSPVVGAGTSGRAHEQYF. Written as DNA, the CDR3 is TGTGCCAGCAGCCCCGTTGTGGGGGCAGGGACTAGCGGGAGGGCCCACGAGCAGTACTTC.

The chain carries TRBV7-9 and TRBJ1-5; D perhaps matches TRBD1 (6 bases). Per germline, CDR1 SEHNR and CDR2 FQNEAQ (reference sequence). The CDR3 length is 13 residues. Trimming cost V 1 base and J 9 bases, with 10 bases left between them. The CDR3 coding sequence is TGTGCCAGCAGCTTAGAAGGGGGAGCGCCCCAGCATTTT. Translated, it gives CASSLEGGAPQHF.

The chain combines TRBV19 with TRBJ2-1; tentative D call: TRBD1 (6 bases). This CDR3 spans 11 amino acids. Per germline, CDR1 LNHDA and CDR2 SQIVND (reference sequence). Trimming left V 7 bases short and J 10 bases short, with 11 bases between. CDR3 nucleotide sequence: TGTGCCAGTAACAGGGAAGGGGAGCAGTTCTTC. This codes for CASNREGEQFF.

The chain combines TRBV13 with TRBJ2-1; D might be TRBD2 (5 bases). Between the trimmed V and J ends, which lost 4 bases and 7 bases, there was a span of 23 bases. Germline V CDR1 and CDR2: PRHDT, FYEKMQ (reference sequence). The CDR3 has 17 amino acids. The CDR3 DNA reads TGTGCCAGCAGCTCGGCCGGCGAACTAGGAGCCGGGAATGAGCAGTTCTTC. Translating gives CASSSAGELGAGNEQFF.

J is TRBJ1-1 and V is TRBV15, with TRBD1 as a possible D gene (5 bases). This CDR3 is 13 amino acids long. Trimming took off 5 bases at V and 5 bases at J, with 12 bases between the two ends. Germline CDR1 and CDR2: LNHNV and YYDKDF (reference sequence). The CDR3 is CATSGKGRTEAFF. The CDR3 DNA follows: TGTGCCACCAGCGGGAAGGGGCGGACTGAAGCTTTCTTT.

This clone was observed a single time. The V call is TRBV15, the J call TRBJ2-1; D gene unclear. Germline V gene data show CDR1 as LNHNV and CDR2 as YYDKDF (reference sequence). The CDR3 is 15 residues long. V lost 0 bases and J 7 bases, leaving 13 bases between the germline ends. CDR3 DNA: TGTGCCACCAGCAGAGATCTGAGTTCGGGTAATGAGCAGTTCTTC. Translated, it gives CATSRDLSSGNEQFF.

A note on this clone: One end of the junction does not line up with germline, which may come from a read error. The chain recombines TRBV7-9 with TRBJ1-2; the D gene is possibly TRBD1 (6 bases). CDR3 length: 15 residues. Germline CDR1 SEHNR, CDR2 FQNEAQ (reference sequence). CDR3 in DNA: TGTTCCAGCAGCTTTGGCGGGGAGGGGGGCTATGGCTACACCTTC. Protein product: CSSSFGGEGGYGYTF.

In DNA, the CDR3 is TGTGCCAGCAGACAAAACAGGGGGTTCCACTATGGCTACACCTTC. It codes for CASRQNRGFHYGYTF. The chain is built from TRBV6-5 and TRBJ1-2; 8 positions agree with TRBD1. Per the germline V gene, CDR1 is MNHEY and CDR2 is SVGAGI. The CDR3 contains 15 residues. The V gene end was trimmed by 6 bases and the J gene end by 3 bases; junction bases not matched to a gene: 9.

The genes are TRBV4-2 and TRBJ2-6; 9 bases agree with TRBD1. The CDR3 is 18 residues long. Germline V gene data show CDR1 as LGHNA and CDR2 as YNFKEQ. The junction had 6 bases not matched to a gene; V was cut back by 2 bases and J by 1 base. CDR3 amino acids: CASSQFRGQGSGANVLTF. The CDR3, as DNA: TGTGCCAGCAGCCAATTCCGCGGACAGGGGTCTGGGGCCAACGTCCTGACTTTC.